This entry lists 14 T cell receptor beta chains sequenced from one sample in a study of early T cells in non-severe SARS-CoV-2 infection. MiXCR was run by TCRdb on the 5' RACE reads, yielding one entry per CDR3 protein. Here the sample spans some 33,000 distinct CDR3 sequences, under 7% being singletons. The sample taken for sequencing was whole blood. The source is an adult who was a healthcare worker with PCR-confirmed SARS-CoV-2 infection or an uninfected control (not recorded which).

This clonotype has more than one count but fewer than ten. The chain is built from TRBV11-2 and TRBJ2-3, with D hard to call. The V end was cut by 4 bases, the J end by 5 bases, with 16 bases between. From germline, CDR1 is SGHAT and CDR2 FQNNGV. The CDR3 spans 15 residues. The DNA of the CDR3 is TGTGCCAGCAGCTCCCCTCTTTTGGGGAAAGATACGCAGTATTTT. Translation: CASSSPLLGKDTQYF.

The chain carries TRBV5-1 and TRBJ1-6; D remains unclear. Trimming removed 2 bases at V and 1 base at J, with 4 bases between. This CDR3 spans 14 amino acids. CDR1 is SGHRS, CDR2 YFSETQ, per germline. DNA for the CDR3: TGCGCCAGCAGCTTAAAATCCTATAATTCACCCCTCCACTTT. It is translated as CASSLKSYNSPLHF.

Many counts were recorded for this clonotype. This chain links TRBV18 with TRBJ1-1; D is unclear. The CDR3 is made up of 12 amino acids. Germline loops: CDR1 KGHSH, CDR2 LQKENI. Trimming removed 1 base from V and 8 bases from J, with 8 bases in between. CDR3 sequence reads: CASSPRVEEAFF. In DNA, the CDR3 is TGTGCCAGCTCACCACGGGTGGAAGAAGCTTTCTTT.

In this sample, this clonotype turned up a few times. The chain links TRBV12-3 or TRBV12-4 to TRBJ1-1; D not certain. With 3 bases removed from V and 1 base from J, the gap between germline ends came to 9 bases. CDR3 length: 14 residues. The CDR3 bases are TGTGCCAGCAGTTTCCCGGCGGAGAACACTGAAGCTTTCTTT. Its translation: CASSFPAENTEAFF.

The sample holds many counts of this clonotype. The rearrangement uses TRBV2 and TRBJ1-1; 7 positions match TRBD1. The V gene end was trimmed by 7 bases and the J gene end by 0 bases; junction bases not matched to a gene: 11. This CDR3 comprises 16 residues. Germline CDR1 reads SNHLY; CDR2 reads FYNNEI. The CDR3 here is CASKWTGDILNTEAFF. CDR3 DNA: TGTGCCAGCAAATGGACAGGAGACATTTTGAACACTGAAGCTTTCTTT.

This clonotype was found a few times. This chain joins TRBV18 and TRBJ2-7, with 9 bases lining up with TRBD1. This CDR3 has 15 residues. J was trimmed by 3 bases and V by 2 bases; bases with no gene match: 5. The germline V gene encodes CDR1 KGHSH and CDR2 LQKENI. The CDR3 region has the DNA TGTGCCAGCTCACCATCGACAGGGGGGGGCTACGAGCAGTACTTC. This gives the protein CASSPSTGGGYEQYF. The full variable domain, its missing parts supplied by reference TRBV18 and TRBJ2-7, is NAGVMQNPRHLVRRRGQEARLRCSPMKGHSHVYWYRQLPEEGLKFMVYLQKENIIDESGMPKERFSAEFPKEGPSILRIQQVVRGDSAAYFCASSPSTGGGYEQYFGPGTRLTVT.

This clonotype was counted many times. J is TRBJ2-1 and V is TRBV3-2. TRBV3-2 is tagged as a pseudogene. The CDR3 contains 16 residues. The CDR3: CASSQLILAPGNEQFF. The DNA for the CDR3 is TGTGCCAGCAGCCAATTGATCTTGGCCCCTGGCAATGAGCAGTTCTTC.

This clonotype occurred many times. The genes are TRBV9 and TRBJ2-1; TRBD2 agrees at 7 bases. The J segment lost 7 bases and the V segment lost 0 bases, leaving 7 bases of the junction unmatched. CDR1 is SGDLS and CDR2 is YYNGEE in the germline V gene. CDR3 length: 15 residues. The CDR3 coding sequence is TGTGCCAGCAGCGTAGTCCTAGCGGCCGTAAATGAGCAGTTCTTC. This translates into CASSVVLAAVNEQFF.

This chain links TRBV12-3 or TRBV12-4 with TRBJ1-2; TRBD1 might be the D (6 bases). Trimming cost V 3 bases and J 7 bases, with 9 bases left between them. The CDR3 has 12 residues. CDR3 DNA: TGTGCCAGCAGTTTGGCGACAGGTGGCTACACCTTC. Protein: CASSLATGGYTF.

This clonotype was counted at least ten times. The chain recombines TRBV7-9 with TRBJ2-7; either TRBD1 or TRBD2 may fit D (6 bases each). Trimming pared 3 bases from V and 2 bases from J, leaving 14 bases between. Germline V gene sequence: CDR1 SEHNR, CDR2 FQNEAQ (reference sequence). The CDR3 loop spans 15 amino acids. This chain's CDR3 is CASSFDGGLAYEQYF. The DNA for the CDR3 is TGTGCCAGCAGCTTTGACGGGGGCCTTGCCTACGAGCAGTACTTC.

Many counts were recorded for this clonotype. The gene calls are TRBV5-1 and TRBJ1-5; D not resolved. The CDR3 has 13 amino acids. V was pared by 4 bases and J by 5 bases, with 10 bases between. CDR1 and CDR2 from the germline V gene are SGHRS and YFSETQ. The CDR3 protein is CASSLDPYQPQHF. CDR3 nucleotide sequence: TGCGCCAGCAGCCTTGACCCGTATCAGCCCCAGCATTTT.

This clonotype was observed at least ten times. The chain has TRBV7-6 and TRBJ2-7; possible D gene TRBD2, 7 bases. The germline gives CDR1 SGHVS, CDR2 FNYEAQ. V lost 4 bases and J lost 5, with 15 bases in between. This CDR3 region has 14 residues. CDR3 sequence: CASSSPGEGDEQYF. As DNA, the CDR3 is TGTGCCAGCAGCTCCCCGGGGGAGGGGGACGAGCAGTACTTC.

In this sample, this clonotype turned up many times. This chain connects TRBV2 to TRBJ2-3; 7 nucleotides line up with TRBD2. The germline V gene encodes CDR1 SNHLY and CDR2 FYNNEI. The CDR3 loop spans 14 amino acids. V lost 8 bases to trimming and J lost 3 bases; unmatched junction nucleotides: 8. The CDR3 region has the DNA TGTGCCAGCGGCCGGGACTACCTAACAGATACGCAGTATTTT. Translated, it gives CASGRDYLTDTQYF.

This sequence joins TRBV6-2 or TRBV6-3 and TRBJ2-3; TRBD2 matches 9 bases. The CDR3 consists of 17 residues. Germline-derived CDR1 and CDR2 are MNHEY and SVGEGT. Trimming cost V 3 bases and J 2 bases; bases outside gene matches: 9. CDR3 bases: TGTGCCAGCAGTTATAAGCGGGGGGCCCCTTTCACAGATACGCAGTATTTT. Protein sequence: CASSYKRGAPFTDTQYF.